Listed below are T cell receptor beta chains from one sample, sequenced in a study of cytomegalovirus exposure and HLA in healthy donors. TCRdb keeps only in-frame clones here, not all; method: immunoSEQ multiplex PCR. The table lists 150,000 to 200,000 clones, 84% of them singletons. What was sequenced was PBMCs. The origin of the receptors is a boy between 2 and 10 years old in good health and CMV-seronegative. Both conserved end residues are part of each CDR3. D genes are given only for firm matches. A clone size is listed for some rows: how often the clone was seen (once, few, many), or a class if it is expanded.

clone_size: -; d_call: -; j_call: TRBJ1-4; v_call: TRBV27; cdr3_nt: TGTGCCAGCAGTTTAGGCCGGGGGGGTAATGAAAAACTGTTTTTT; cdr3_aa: CASSLGRGGNEKLFF
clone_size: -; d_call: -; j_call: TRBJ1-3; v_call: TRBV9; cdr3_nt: TGTGCCAGCAGCGGGCCCGGGGGGGGAACCTCTGGAAACACCATATATTTT; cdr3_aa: CASSGPGGGTSGNTIYF
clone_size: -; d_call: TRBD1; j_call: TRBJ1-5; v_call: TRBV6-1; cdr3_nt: TGTGCCAGCAGTGAATGGACAGGCCCCAATCAGCCCCAGCATTTT; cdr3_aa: CASSEWTGPNQPQHF
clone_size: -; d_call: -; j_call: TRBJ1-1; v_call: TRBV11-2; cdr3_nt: TGTGCCAGCAGCCGTACGCACAGGGATAGGGACACTGAAGCTTTCTTT; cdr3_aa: CASSRTHRDRDTEAFF
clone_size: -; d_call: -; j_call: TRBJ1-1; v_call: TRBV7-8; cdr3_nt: TGTGCCAGCAGCGCAAGTTTCGGGGTGGTAGCTTTCTTT; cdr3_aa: CASSASFGVVAFF
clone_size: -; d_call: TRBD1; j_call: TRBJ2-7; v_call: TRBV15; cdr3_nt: TGTGCCACCTCTTTCAGACAGGGGATCTACGAGCAGTACTTC; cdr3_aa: CATSFRQGIYEQYF
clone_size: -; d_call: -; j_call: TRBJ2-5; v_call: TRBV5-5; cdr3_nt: TGTGCCAGCAGCTTGGGCCCGGGACTTGATAAGACCCAGTACTTC; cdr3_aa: CASSLGPGLDKTQYF
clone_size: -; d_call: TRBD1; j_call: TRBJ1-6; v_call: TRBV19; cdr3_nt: TGTGCCAGCAGAACAGGGGTAGGGAATTCACCCCTCCACTTT; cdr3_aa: CASRTGVGNSPLHF
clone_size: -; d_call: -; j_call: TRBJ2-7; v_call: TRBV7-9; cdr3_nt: TGTGCCAGCAGCTTAGATGGACTGCCGGAGCAGTACTTC; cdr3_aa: CASSLDGLPEQYF
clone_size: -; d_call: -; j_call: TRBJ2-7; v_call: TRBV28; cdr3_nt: TGTGCCAGCAATCAGGGTTACGAGCAGTACTTC; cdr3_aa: CASNQGYEQYF
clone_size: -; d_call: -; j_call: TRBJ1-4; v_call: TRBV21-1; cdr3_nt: TGTGCCAGCAGCAAAAGGGAAAGCTGGCCGCAGGCGGGGACAGTCGGTGAAAAACTGTTTTTT; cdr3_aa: CASSKRESWPQAGTVGEKLFF
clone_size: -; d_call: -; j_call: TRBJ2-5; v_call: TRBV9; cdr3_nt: TGTGCCAGCAGCACCGCGTACCAAGAGACCCAGTACTTC; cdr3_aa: CASSTAYQETQYF
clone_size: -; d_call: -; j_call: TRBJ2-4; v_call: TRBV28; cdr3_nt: TGTGCCAGCAGTGAACAGGGTCGGGCCAAAAACATTCAGTACTTC; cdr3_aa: CASSEQGRAKNIQYF
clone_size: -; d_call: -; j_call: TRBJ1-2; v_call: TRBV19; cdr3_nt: TGTGCCAGTAGTATCTCTTCTGAGTCAGGTCGCGATGGCTACACCTTC; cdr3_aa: CASSISSESGRDGYTF
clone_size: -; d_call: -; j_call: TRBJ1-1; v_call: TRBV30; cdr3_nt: TGTGCCTGGAGTAAGAGGACTCTGAACACTGAAGCTTTCTTT; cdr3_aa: CAWSKRTLNTEAFF
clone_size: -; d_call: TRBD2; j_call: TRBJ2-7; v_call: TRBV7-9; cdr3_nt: TGTGCCAGCAGCCGGACTAGCGGGACGTACGAGCAGTACTTC; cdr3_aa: CASSRTSGTYEQYF
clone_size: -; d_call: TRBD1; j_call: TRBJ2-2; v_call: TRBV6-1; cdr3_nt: TGTGCCAGCAGTGAACAAGGGACAGACTTCACCGGGGAGCTGTTTTTT; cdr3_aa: CASSEQGTDFTGELFF
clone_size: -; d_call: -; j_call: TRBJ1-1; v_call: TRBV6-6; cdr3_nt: TGTGCCAGCAGGTATAACACTGAAGCTTTCTTT; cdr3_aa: CASRYNTEAFF
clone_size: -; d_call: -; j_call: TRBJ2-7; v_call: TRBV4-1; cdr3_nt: TGCGCCAGCAGCCAAGATGCTAGCGCTTTCTCCTACGAGCAGTACTTC; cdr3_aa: CASSQDASAFSYEQYF
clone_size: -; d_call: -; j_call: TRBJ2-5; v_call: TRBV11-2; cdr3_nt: TGTGCCAGCAGCTCTCTCCTTCTAGCTGATACCCAGTACTTC; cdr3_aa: CASSSLLLADTQYF
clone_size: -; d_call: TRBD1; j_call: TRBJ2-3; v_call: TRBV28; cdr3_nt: TGTGCCAGCAGTTCGGAACCGGGACAGGGGAGGACAGATACGCAGTATTTT; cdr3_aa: CASSSEPGQGRTDTQYF
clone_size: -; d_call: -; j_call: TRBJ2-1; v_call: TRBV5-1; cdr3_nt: TGCGCCAGCAGCGTCCGACAGGCAACCTACAATGAGCAGTTCTTC; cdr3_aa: CASSVRQATYNEQFF
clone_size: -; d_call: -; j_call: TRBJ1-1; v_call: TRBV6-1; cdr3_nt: TGTGCCAGCAGTGACCTCCTCAGAATCGGGGTCCACACTGAAGCTTTCTTT; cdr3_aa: CASSDLLRIGVHTEAFF
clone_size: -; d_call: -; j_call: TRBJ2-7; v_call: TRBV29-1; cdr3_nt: TGCAGCGTCGGTCAGGGATTCTCCTACGAGCAGTACTTC; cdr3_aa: CSVGQGFSYEQYF
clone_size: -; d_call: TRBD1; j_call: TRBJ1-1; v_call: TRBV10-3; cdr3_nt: TGTGCCATCAGGGGGACAGGGGAGGAGACTGAAGCTTTCTTT; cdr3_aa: CAIRGTGEETEAFF
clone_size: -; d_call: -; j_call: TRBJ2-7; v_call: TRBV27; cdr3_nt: TGTGCCAGCAGGCCCACATCTTCCTACGAGCAGTACTTC; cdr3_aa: CASRPTSSYEQYF
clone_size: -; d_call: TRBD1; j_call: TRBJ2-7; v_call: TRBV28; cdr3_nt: TGTGCCAGCACGGACAGGGCTTACGAGCAGTACTTC; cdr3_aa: CASTDRAYEQYF
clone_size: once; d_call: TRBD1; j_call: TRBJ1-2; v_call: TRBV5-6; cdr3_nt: TGTGCCAGCAGCCCTGCCGCTAAGGGACAGCGATCTAACTATGGCTACACCTTC; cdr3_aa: CASSPAAKGQRSNYGYTF
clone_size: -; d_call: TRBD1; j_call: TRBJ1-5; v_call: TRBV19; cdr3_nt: TGTGCCAGTAGTATCGACAGGGTCAATCAGCCCCAGCATTTT; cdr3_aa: CASSIDRVNQPQHF
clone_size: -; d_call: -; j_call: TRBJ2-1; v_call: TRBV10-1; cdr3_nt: TGCGCCAGCACCGAAAGGGGTCTCTATGAGCAGTTCTTC; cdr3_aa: CASTERGLYEQFF
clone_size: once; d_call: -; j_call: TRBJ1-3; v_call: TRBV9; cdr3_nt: TGTGCCAGCAGCGTAGACGGATGGGGAGGTAAAAACACCATATATTTT; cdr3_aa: CASSVDGWGGKNTIYF
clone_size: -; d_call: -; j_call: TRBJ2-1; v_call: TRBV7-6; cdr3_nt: TGTGCCAGCAGCTCCCCTCTTCTGAGCTCCTACAATGAGCAGTTCTTC; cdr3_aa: CASSSPLLSSYNEQFF
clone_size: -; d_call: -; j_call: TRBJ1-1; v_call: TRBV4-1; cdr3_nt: TGCGCCAGCAGCCAACCTACAGTCATTAACACTGAAGCTTTCTTT; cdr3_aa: CASSQPTVINTEAFF
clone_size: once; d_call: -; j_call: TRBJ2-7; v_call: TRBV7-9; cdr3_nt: TGTGCCAGCAGCTCCGGGACTCCACCTTACGAGCAGTACTTC; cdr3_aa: CASSSGTPPYEQYF
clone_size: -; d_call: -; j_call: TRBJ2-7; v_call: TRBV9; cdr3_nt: TGTGCCAGCAGCGTAGGAGAGACAACGAGCTCCTACGAGCAGTACTTC; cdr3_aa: CASSVGETTSSYEQYF
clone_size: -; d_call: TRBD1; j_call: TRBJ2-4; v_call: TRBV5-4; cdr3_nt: TGTGCCAGCAGCCGAGGACAGGCTATGAGAATGTCTGGGGAAAACATTCAGTACTTC; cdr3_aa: CASSRGQAMRMSGENIQYF
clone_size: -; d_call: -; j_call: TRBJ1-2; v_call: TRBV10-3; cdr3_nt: TGTGCCATCAGTGAGGGCAGGGAAGGCTACACCTTC; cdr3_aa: CAISEGREGYTF
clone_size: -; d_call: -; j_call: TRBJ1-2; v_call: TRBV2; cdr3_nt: TGTGCCAGCAGTCTAAGGAGGGCGGATGGCTACACCTTC; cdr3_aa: CASSLRRADGYTF
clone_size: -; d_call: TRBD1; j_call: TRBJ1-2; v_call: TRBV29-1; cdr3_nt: TGCAGCGTTGAAGATCGGGCGACAGGGATGGATGGCTACACCTTC; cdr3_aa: CSVEDRATGMDGYTF
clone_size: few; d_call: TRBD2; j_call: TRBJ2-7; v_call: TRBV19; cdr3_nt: TGTGCCAGTACCCCAGCTAGCGGGAGCTCCTACGAGCAGTACTTC; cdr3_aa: CASTPASGSSYEQYF
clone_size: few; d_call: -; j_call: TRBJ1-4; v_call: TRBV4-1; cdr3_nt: TGCGCCAGCAGCCTGGGGCTGCTGGAAAAACTGTTTTTT; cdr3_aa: CASSLGLLEKLFF
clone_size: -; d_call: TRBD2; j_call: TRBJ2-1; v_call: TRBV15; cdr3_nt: TGTGCTACCAGCAGAGATCGTCGACTAGCGGCCTACAATGAGCAGTTCTTC; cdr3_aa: CATSRDRRLAAYNEQFF
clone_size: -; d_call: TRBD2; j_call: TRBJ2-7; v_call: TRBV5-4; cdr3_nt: TGTGCCAGCAGCCCGACTAGCGGAAGCTCCTACGAGCAGTACTTC; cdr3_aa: CASSPTSGSSYEQYF
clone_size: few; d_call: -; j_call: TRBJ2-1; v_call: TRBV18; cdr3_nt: TGTGCCAGCTCATCAACTAGTCATGAGCAGTTCTTC; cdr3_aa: CASSSTSHEQFF
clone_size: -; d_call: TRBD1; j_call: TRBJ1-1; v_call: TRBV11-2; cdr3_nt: TGTGCCAGCAGCCCGGACAGGGCCTCAGGGCACTTTTTT; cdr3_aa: CASSPDRASGHFF
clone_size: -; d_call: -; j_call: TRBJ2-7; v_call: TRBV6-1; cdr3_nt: TGTGCCAGCAGGGGGGACTTACCATACGAGCAGTACTTC; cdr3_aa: CASRGDLPYEQYF
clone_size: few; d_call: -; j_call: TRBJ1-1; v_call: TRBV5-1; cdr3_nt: TGCGCCAGCAGCTTGGGGCGCAGCGGGAATACTGAAGCTTTCTTT; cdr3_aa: CASSLGRSGNTEAFF
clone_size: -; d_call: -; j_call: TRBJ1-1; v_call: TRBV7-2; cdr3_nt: TGTGCCAGCAGCGAGGGAGGTACTGAAGCTTTCTTT; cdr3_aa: CASSEGGTEAFF
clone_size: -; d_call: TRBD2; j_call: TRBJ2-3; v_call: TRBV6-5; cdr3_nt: TGTGCCAGCAGTCTAAGCGGGGACACAGATACGCAGTATTTT; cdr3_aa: CASSLSGDTDTQYF
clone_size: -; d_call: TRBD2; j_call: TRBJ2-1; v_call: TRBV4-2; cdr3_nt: TGTGCCAGCAGCCAACGGGAGAGAGGAGTTCTACTAGCGGGAACCTACAATGAGCAGTTCTTC; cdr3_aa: CASSQRERGVLLAGTYNEQFF